Sequencing of this T cell receptor (beta chain) was carried out in a study of blood T cell repertoires in COVID-19. V was pared by 5 bases and J by 0 bases, with 9 bases between. Germline loops: CDR1 SGHTA, CDR2 FQGTGA. There are 14 residues in the CDR3. Produced via immunoSEQ multiplex PCR; TCRdb's table is partial and in-frame only. Here the sample spans about 160,000 clones, approximately 81% being singletons. Material for sequencing was PBMCs or T cells enriched from blood (not recorded which). The source of this sequence is a man aged 55 to 70 who had recovered from COVID-19. This chain links TRBV7-3 with TRBJ2-3, with a weak D call TRBD1 (5 bases). The CDR3 sequence: CASSTGVSTDTQYF. Written as DNA, the CDR3 is TGTGCCAGCAGCACAGGTGTTAGCACAGATACGCAGTATTTT.